The present TCR beta chain was sequenced within a study of cytomegalovirus exposure and HLA in healthy donors. This CDR3 contains 14 residues. V lost 3 bases, J lost 3 bases, and 13 bases lay in between. Germline CDR1 and CDR2: SGHNT and YYREEE (reference sequence). Amplification used 60 Vbeta primers and 13 Jbeta primers. Using immunoSEQ multiplex PCR, the repertoire was profiled, and TCRdb retains in-frame clones only, with some absent. In the table there are approximately 90,000 clones, less than 80% of which are singletons. The gene calls are TRBV5-4 and TRBJ2-7, with D maybe TRBD2 (6 bases). Sequences were obtained from PBMCs. This receptor was taken from a male donor in good health and CMV-seronegative. The CDR3 sequence is CASSSWGDNYEQYF. The DNA for the CDR3 is TGTGCCAGCAGCTCATGGGGGGATAACTACGAGCAGTACTTC.